The entry below describes one TCR beta chain. Its antigen remains unknown. This sample is part of a study of identical twins. Regarding the study as a whole: There was more out-of-frame TCR alpha sharing in monozygotic twins than models estimated. Carriage of fewer insertions was seen in abundant cord blood beta clonotypes, whereas memory repertoires showed none. Weaker excess twin sharing was seen among beta out-of-frame sequences.

This CDR3 comprises 14 residues. Trimming stripped 1 base from V and 7 bases from J, with 10 bases between. MiXCR was run by TCRdb on the 5' RACE reads, yielding one entry per CDR3 protein. Of a few hundred thousand distinct CDR3 sequences in the sample, 18% are singletons; the top ten hold approximately 12%. J is TRBJ2-2 and V is TRBV12-3 or TRBV12-4; possible D gene TRBD1, 6 bases. The receptor's source is a man in his fifties in good health. Sequenced sample: naive T cells sorted from blood. CDR3 residues: CASSLGQGNGELFF. CDR3 bases: TGTGCCAGCAGTTTAGGGCAGGGGAACGGGGAGCTGTTTTTT.